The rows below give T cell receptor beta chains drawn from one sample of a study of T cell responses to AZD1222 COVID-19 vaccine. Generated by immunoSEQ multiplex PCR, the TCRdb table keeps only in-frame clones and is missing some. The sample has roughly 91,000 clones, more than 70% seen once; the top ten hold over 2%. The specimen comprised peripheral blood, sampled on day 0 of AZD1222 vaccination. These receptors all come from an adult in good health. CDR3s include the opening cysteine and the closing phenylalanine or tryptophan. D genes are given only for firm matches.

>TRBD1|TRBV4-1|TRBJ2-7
TGCGCCAGCAGCCACTACAAGGGGGCTGGGGGATACGAGCAGTACTTC
CASSHYKGAGGYEQYF
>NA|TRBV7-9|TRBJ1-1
TGTGCCAGCAGCCCGGGACTAATTTCTGAAGCTTTCTTT
CASSPGLISEAFF
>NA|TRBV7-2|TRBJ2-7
TGTGCCAGCAGCCCCGCAGAAGTATCCTACGAGCAGTACTTC
CASSPAEVSYEQYF
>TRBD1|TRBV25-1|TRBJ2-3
TGTGCCAGCAGTTCTGACAGGGGGGTGCCAGATACGCAGTATTTT
CASSSDRGVPDTQYF
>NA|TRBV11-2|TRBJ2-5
TGTGCCAGCAGCCCCGGGGTAGTGACCCCAGAGACCCAGTACTTC
CASSPGVVTPETQYF
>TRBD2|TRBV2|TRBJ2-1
TGTGCCAGCAGATTAAGCGCCGCTAGGCTAGCGGCCTCCTACAATGAGCAGTTCTTC
CASRLSAARLAASYNEQFF
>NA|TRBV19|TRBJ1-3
TGTGCCAGTCACAGAGACGGACTAAGCTCTGGAAACACCATATATTTT
CASHRDGLSSGNTIYF
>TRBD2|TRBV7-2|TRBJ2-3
TGTGCCAGCAGCTTAGCGTTGACTAGCGCAGATACGCAGTATTTT
CASSLALTSADTQYF
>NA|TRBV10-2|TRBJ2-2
TGCGCCAGCAGTGAGAAACCCGCCGGGGAGCTGTTTTTT
CASSEKPAGELFF
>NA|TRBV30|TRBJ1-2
TGTGCCTGGAGTGTAGGCCCCCGGAGGGCAGGGGCATCCTATGGCTACACCTTC
CAWSVGPRRAGASYGYTF
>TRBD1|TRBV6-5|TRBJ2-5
TGTGCCAGCAGCGCCAGCGCAGGGGGAGAGACCCAGTACTTC
CASSASAGGETQYF
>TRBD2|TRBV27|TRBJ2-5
TGTGCCAGCTCACCCGGGACTAGCGGGAAGACCCAGTACTTC
CASSPGTSGKTQYF
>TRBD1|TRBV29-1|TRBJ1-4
TGCAGCGTTGATTATGGAGGGGGCAAGGCTAATGAAAAACTGTTTTTT
CSVDYGGGKANEKLFF
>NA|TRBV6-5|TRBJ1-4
TGTGCCAGCAGTTACTCGAGGCAGGCAACTAATGAAAAACTGTTTTTT
CASSYSRQATNEKLFF
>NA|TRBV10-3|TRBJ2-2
TGTGCCATCAGTGAGTACCAGGCAACTACGAACACCGGGGAGCTGTTTTTT
CAISEYQATTNTGELFF
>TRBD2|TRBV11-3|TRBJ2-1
TGTGCCAGCAGCTTGGAGGCCAGCGGGGTTGGTGAGCAGTTCTTC
CASSLEASGVGEQFF
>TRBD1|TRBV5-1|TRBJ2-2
TGCGCCAGCAGCTTGGGACAGGGGGCATCGAACACCGGGGAGCTGTTTTTT
CASSLGQGASNTGELFF
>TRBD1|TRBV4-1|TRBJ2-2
TGCGCCAGCAGCCAGACGCTTACAGGGGGCACCGGGGAGCTGTTTTTT
CASSQTLTGGTGELFF
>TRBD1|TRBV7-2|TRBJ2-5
TGTGCCAGCAGCCGGAACAGGGGGCGCGGAGAGACCCAGTACTTC
CASSRNRGRGETQYF
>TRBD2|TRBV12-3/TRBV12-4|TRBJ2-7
TGTGCCAGCAGTTTACGGGAGGGAAAAGAGCAGTACTTC
CASSLREGKEQYF
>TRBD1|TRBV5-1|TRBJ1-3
TGCGCCAGCAGCGGCAGGACAGGGATATCTGGAAACACCATATATTTT
CASSGRTGISGNTIYF
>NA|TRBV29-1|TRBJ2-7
TGCAGCGTGGGGAGCCGCAAGGGGAGCTACGAGCAGTACTTC
CSVGSRKGSYEQYF
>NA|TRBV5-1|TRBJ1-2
TGCGCCAGCAGAGAAAATAACTATGGCTACACCTTC
CASRENNYGYTF
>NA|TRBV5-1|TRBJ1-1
TGCGCCAGCAGCTTGAACGTGAACACTGAAGCTTTCTTT
CASSLNVNTEAFF
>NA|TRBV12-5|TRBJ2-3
TGTGCTAGTGGTTTGGGGGCTACCTTCACAGATACGCAGTATTTT
CASGLGATFTDTQYF
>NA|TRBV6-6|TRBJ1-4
TGTGCCAGCAGCCGACCCCGGGCAGACACCCCTGAGAAACTGTTTTTT
CASSRPRADTPEKLFF
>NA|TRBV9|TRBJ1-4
TGTGCCAGCAGCGTAGGGACCCAGACAAATGAAAAACTGTTTTTT
CASSVGTQTNEKLFF
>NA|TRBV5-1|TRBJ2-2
TGCGCCAGCAGCAAAGCGGGTTCGGCGAGCACCGGGGAGCTGTTTTTT
CASSKAGSASTGELFF
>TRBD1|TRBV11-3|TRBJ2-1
TGTGCCAGCAGCCAGAACCACAGGGGGCAGGCTTCCTACAATGAGCAGTTCTTC
CASSQNHRGQASYNEQFF
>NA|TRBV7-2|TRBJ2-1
TGTGCCAGCAGCTTACGAGGGTTCAAGGACAATGAGCAGTTCTTC
CASSLRGFKDNEQFF
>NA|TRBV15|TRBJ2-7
TGTGCCACCAGTACTAAGTTGACCAACCCCTACGAGCAGTACTTC
CATSTKLTNPYEQYF
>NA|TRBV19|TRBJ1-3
TGTGCCAGTAGTATTGATCGGGTCCCTTCCTCTGGAAACACCATATATTTT
CASSIDRVPSSGNTIYF
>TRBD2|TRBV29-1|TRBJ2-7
TGCAGCGCCTCCCGCGGGAGCGTCTACGAGCAGTACTTC
CSASRGSVYEQYF
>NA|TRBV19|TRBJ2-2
TGTGCCAGTAGTCTGGTTACAAACACCGGGGAGCTGTTTTTT
CASSLVTNTGELFF
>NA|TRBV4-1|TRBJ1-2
TGCGCCAGCAGCCAGGACTCCGGGGGAGAAAGGGCCTACACCTTC
CASSQDSGGERAYTF